The entry below gives a single T cell receptor beta chain sequence along with its context. Antigen specificity is unknown. The CDR3 contains 14 residues. The V gene's germline CDR1 is SGHNT and CDR2 YYREEE (reference sequence). The V and J ends lost 4 bases and 5 bases, in that order; junction bases with no gene match: 6. Version v3.0 of the immunoSEQ assay was performed at survey level. The sequencing target was roughly 35,000-50,000 T-cell genomes per sample. The assay was immunoSEQ multiplex PCR, and TCRdb's table has in-frame clones only and misses some. The sample includes more than 25,000 clones, over 70% of them seen just once. The data derive from a study of long-term antiretroviral therapy in people with HIV. Regarding the study as a whole: HIV repertoires spanned tighter CDR3 length ranges than controls did. With ART, diversity went up but was still lower than in transplant donor controls.

The chain uses TRBV5-4 and TRBJ2-7, with 10 bases lining up with TRBD2. Sequencing used unsorted PBMCs, obtained 2.1 years after starting antiretroviral therapy. This clonotype was obtained from a young man with HIV. The CDR3 sequence: CASSRAGGQHEQYF. In DNA, the CDR3 is TGTGCCAGCAGCCGAGCGGGGGGGCAACACGAGCAGTACTTC.